This T cell receptor beta chain is drawn from a study of human thymus T cells (dated by TCRdb to 2020 to 2022). About the investigation overall: The study used eight infant thymus samples plus four related peripheral blood samples to characterize TCR alpha and beta repertoires. Donor ages ranged from about 7 to 250 days, and the cohort comprised about six male and a couple of female infants. Overall study outcomes, separate from this receptor: Highly overlapping thymic TCR repertoires among unrelated individuals were reported in the related research. On average, thymus samples gave 650,000 to 850,000 unique TCRB clonotypes, whereas blood samples gave some 84,000. Biased V and J gene segment usage appeared to be present in both thymic and peripheral blood repertoires.

Remarks on this clone: What antigen it recognizes has not been identified. Base qualities are not provided; no much larger clone lies one nucleotide away.

The immunoSEQ multiplex PCR assay was used to amplify the TCRB and TCRAD loci from a standardized amount of quality-controlled genomic DNA. Amplicons spanned the V(D)J region at a length sufficient to cover the CDR3 and identify V and J genes. The commercial immunoSEQ service was used to sequence amplicons on an Illumina platform. The paper's data handling went like this. Primer bias and sequencing errors were corrected using previously described methods, and TCRAD and TCRB definitions followed the IMGT database. The repertoires were analysed using immunoSEQ Analyzer 3.0 and VDJTools for basic statistics, V/J segment usage, diversity estimates, rarefaction and pairwise overlap. Diversity was estimated using the Chao1, ChaoE, Efron-Thisted, Shannon and inverse Simpson indices, and was also estimated on datasets down-sampled to the size of the smallest sample. Repertoire overlap used strict matching of CDR3 nucleotide sequence, V gene and J gene, with Jaccard-based multidimensional scaling clustering. Entries here come from immuneACCESS through TCRdb and include only in-frame sequences with V and J called. Some clones fail to appear in such tables; in the studies checked, an unresolved V gene covers under half of the shortfall, and the cause of the remainder is unknown. From that table come the V and J calls and clone size; the DNA was used to work out D and trimming. The sample yields more than 70,000 clones; approximately 96% were counted once. Roughly 0.028% of the sample is held by the ten biggest clonotypes.

The thymus tissue came from surgical resects taken out during corrective cardiac surgery. Immunologically healthy infants undergoing open corrective cardiac surgery for congenital heart defects in Finland were used as donors. Thymocytes were mechanically released from the tissue and were stored as pellets of 10-30 million cells at -70 degrees C. A QIAsymphony instrument was used to extract genomic DNA from the frozen cell pellets. There are 16 amino acids in the CDR3, from cysteine to phenylalanine inclusive. Solely the CDR3 DNA is kept, with 48 bases framed from the first base. Trimming at the junction amounts to 5 bases on V and 2 bases on J, and the germline ends lie 18 bases apart. CDR1 and CDR2 were assigned from the germline V gene (reference sequence) as LNHDA and SQIVND.

The chain was built from TRBV19 and TRBJ2-5; the D gene is possibly TRBD1, with 6 bases matching. This clonotype originated in a boy younger than two with a congenital heart defect but otherwise immunologically healthy. Material for sequencing was thymus tissue. CDR3 loop: CASSPAPGEVQETQYF. The base sequence is TGTGCCAGTAGTCCAGCCCCAGGGGAAGTTCAAGAGACCCAGTACTTC.